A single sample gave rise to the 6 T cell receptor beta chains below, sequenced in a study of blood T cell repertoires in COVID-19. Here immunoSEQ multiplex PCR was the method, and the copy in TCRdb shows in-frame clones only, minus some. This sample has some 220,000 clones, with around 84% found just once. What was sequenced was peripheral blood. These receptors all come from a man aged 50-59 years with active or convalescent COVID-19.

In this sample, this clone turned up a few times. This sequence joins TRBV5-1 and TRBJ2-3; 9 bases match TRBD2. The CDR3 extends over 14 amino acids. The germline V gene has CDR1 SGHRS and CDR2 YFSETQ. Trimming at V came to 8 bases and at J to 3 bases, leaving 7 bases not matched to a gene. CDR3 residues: CASKAGGWTDTQYF. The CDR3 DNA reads TGCGCCAGTAAAGCGGGAGGTTGGACAGATACGCAGTATTTT.

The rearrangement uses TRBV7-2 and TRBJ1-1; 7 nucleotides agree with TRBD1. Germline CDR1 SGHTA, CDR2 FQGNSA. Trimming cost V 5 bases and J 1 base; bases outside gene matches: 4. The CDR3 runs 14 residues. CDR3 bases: TGTGCCAGCAGCAGGGACAGAACGAACACTGAAGCTTTCTTT. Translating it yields CASSRDRTNTEAFF.

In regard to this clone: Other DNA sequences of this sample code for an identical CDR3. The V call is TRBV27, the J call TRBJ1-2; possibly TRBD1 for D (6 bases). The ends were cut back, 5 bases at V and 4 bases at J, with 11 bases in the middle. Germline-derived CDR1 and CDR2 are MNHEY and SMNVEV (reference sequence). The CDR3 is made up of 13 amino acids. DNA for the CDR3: TGTGCCAGCAGTCCCGGACAGTTCTATGGCTACACCTTC. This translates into CASSPGQFYGYTF.

CDR3 DNA: TGTGCCAGCAGCCTCCAGGACAGGGGGAACTATGGCTACACCTTC. Protein: CASSLQDRGNYGYTF. The chain joins TRBV3-1 (or the pseudogene TRBV3-2) to TRBJ1-2; 10 nucleotides match TRBD1. Germline CDR1 is LGHDT and CDR2 is YNNKEL (reference sequence). V gave up 4 bases and J gave up 2 bases; unmatched junction bases: 4. This CDR3 region has 15 residues.

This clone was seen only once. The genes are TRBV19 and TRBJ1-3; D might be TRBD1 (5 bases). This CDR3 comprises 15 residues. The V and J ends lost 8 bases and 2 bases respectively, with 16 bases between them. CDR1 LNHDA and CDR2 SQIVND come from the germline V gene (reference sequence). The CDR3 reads CASGAGLQAGNTIYF. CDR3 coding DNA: TGTGCCAGTGGGGCCGGGCTCCAGGCTGGAAACACCATATATTTT.

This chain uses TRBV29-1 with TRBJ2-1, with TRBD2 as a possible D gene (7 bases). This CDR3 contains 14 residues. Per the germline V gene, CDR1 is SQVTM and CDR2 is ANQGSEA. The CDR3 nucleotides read TGCAGTGGGGGGGGCGCCGAAAGAAACAATGAGCAGTTCTTC. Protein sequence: CSGGGAERNNEQFF.